This T cell receptor beta chain was documented in a study of blood T cell repertoires in COVID-19. At the level of the study: COVID-19 samples collected from the United States, Italy and Spain covered acute and convalescent phases. T cells, B-cell-depleted T cells, or PBMCs provided the cDNA or gDNA that served as material.

While infection was still active, Seattle patients were enrolled and then followed longitudinally. Germline trimming cut 2 bases from V and 3 bases from J; bases unmatched to any gene: 6. The CDR3 spans 15 residues. The germline gives CDR1 SEHNR, CDR2 FQNEAQ (reference sequence). In the original workflow: Amplifying reference gene primers gave estimates of nucleated cell counts. Assay: immunoSEQ multiplex PCR; the TCRdb copy retains only in-frame clones and omits some. Clone size and V and J calls were adopted from that table, with D and trimming inferred from the DNA. The sample consists of about 230,000 clones, roughly 76% of them appearing once. This clone was recorded a few times. Different DNA sequences within this sample yield the same CDR3.

Specimen: peripheral blood. This chain connects TRBV7-9 to TRBJ1-2, with 7 positions matching TRBD1. The receptor was derived from a woman of 80 years or more with COVID-19, enrolled during active disease. CDR3 loop: CASSLLRDRDYGYTF. The CDR3 DNA follows: TGTGCCAGCAGCTTACTAAGGGACAGAGACTATGGCTACACCTTC.